The present T cell receptor (beta chain) was sequenced within a study of cytomegalovirus exposure and HLA in healthy donors. General study findings and limits: According to a later analysis, most TCR beta chains associated with CMV appeared HLA-restricted. With high specificity and sensitivity, the classifier reportedly diagnosed cytomegalovirus status. The authors listed about 170 TCR beta chains as cytomegalovirus-associated. About 90% or about 30% of the time was how often most TCR beta V segments were productive, according to an earlier analysis.

Use of 60 Vbeta and 13 Jbeta primers characterized the PCR. Libraries were prepared by immunoSEQ multiplex PCR; TCRdb keeps only in-frame clonotypes and omits some of them. The sample lists 200,000 to 250,000 clones; approximately 79% were seen once. The CDR3 extends over 12 amino acids. Trimming left V 10 bases short and J 5 bases short, with 14 bases between. The germline CDR1 and CDR2 sequences are MNHEY and SMNVEV (reference sequence). A remark on this clone: Its antigen is unknown.

The rearrangement links TRBV27 to TRBJ1-1; D ambiguous. Sequenced: PBMCs. The receptor comes from a man aged 45-60 years in good health and CMV-seronegative. This chain's CDR3 is CATRAGRTEAFF. The CDR3 DNA reads as TGTGCCACTCGGGCGGGGAGGACTGAAGCTTTCTTT.